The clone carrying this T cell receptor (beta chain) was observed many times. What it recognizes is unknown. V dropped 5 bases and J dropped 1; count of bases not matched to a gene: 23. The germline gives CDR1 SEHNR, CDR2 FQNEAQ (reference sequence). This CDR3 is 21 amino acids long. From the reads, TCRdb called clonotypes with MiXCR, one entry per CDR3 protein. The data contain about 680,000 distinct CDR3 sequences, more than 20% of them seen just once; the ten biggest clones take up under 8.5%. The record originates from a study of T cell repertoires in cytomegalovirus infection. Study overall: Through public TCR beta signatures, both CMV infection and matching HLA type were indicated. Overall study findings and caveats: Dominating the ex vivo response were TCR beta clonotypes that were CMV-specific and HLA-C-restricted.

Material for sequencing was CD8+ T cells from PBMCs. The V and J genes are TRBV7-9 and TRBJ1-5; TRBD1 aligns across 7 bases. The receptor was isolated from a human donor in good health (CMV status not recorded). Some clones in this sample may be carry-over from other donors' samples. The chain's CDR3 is CASSTGTKEEGASLSNQPQHF. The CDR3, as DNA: TGTGCCAGCAGCACTGGGACAAAGGAGGAGGGGGCTTCCCTGAGCAATCAGCCCCAGCATTTT.